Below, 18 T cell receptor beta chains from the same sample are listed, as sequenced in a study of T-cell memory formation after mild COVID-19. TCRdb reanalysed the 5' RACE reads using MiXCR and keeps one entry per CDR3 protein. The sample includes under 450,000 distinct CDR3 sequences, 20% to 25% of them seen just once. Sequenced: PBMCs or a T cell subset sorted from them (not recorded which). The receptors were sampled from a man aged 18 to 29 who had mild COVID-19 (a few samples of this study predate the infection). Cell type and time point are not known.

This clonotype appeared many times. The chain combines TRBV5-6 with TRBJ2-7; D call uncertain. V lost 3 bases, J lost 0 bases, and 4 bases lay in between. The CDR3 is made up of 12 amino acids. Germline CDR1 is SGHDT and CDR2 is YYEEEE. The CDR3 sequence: CASSWDSYEQYF. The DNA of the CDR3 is TGTGCCAGCAGCTGGGACTCCTACGAGCAGTACTTC.

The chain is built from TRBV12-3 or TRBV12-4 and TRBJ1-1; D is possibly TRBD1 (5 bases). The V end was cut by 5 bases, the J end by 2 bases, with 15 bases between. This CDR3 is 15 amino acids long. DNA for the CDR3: TGTGCCAGCAGTGACCTGGGGACGGGTAACACTGAAGCTTTCTTT. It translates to CASSDLGTGNTEAFF.

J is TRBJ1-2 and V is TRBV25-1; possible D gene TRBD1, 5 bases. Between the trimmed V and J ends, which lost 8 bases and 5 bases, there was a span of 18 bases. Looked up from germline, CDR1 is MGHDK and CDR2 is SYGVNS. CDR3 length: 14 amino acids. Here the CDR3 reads CASGGRGNPYGYTF. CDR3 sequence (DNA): TGTGCCAGCGGCGGCCGGGGCAATCCTTATGGCTACACCTTC.

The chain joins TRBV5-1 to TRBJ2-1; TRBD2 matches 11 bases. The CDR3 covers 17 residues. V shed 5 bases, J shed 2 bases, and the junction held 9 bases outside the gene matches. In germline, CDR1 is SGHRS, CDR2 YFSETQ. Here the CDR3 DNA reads TGCGCCAGCAGGCGGTCTCTACTAGCGGGGGCCTACAATGAGCAGTTCTTC. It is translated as CASRRSLLAGAYNEQFF. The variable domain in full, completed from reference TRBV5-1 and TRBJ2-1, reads KAGVTQTPRYLIKTRGQQVTLSCSPISGHRSVSWYQQTPGQGLQFLFEYFSETQRNKGNFPGRFSGRQFSNSRSEMNVSTLELGDSALYLCASRRSLLAGAYNEQFFGPGTRLTVL.

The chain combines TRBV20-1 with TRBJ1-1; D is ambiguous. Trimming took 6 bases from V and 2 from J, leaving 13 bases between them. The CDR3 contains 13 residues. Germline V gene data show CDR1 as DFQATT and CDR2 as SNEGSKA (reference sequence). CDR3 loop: CSALIDFNTEAFF. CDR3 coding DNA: TGCAGTGCCTTGATCGATTTCAACACTGAAGCTTTCTTT.

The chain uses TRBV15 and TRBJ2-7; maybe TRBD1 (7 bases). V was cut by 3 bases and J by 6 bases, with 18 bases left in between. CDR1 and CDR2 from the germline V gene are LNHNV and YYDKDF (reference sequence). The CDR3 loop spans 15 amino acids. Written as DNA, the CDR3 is TGTGCCACCAGCAGGGAAACAGGGGACTTGGGCGAGCAGTACTTC. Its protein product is CATSRETGDLGEQYF.

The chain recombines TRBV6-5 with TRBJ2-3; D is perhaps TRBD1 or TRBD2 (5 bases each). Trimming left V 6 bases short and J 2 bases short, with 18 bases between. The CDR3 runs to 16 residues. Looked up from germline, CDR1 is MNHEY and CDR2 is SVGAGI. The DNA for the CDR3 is TGTGCCAGCAGCCTCCCTGACGGGGCTATCACAGATACGCAGTATTTT. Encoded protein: CASSLPDGAITDTQYF.

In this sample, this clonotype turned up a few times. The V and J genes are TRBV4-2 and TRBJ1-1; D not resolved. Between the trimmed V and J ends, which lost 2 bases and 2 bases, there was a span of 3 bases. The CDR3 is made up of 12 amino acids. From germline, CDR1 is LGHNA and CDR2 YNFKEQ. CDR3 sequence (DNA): TGTGCCAGCAGCCAAAGAAACACTGAAGCTTTCTTT. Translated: CASSQRNTEAFF.

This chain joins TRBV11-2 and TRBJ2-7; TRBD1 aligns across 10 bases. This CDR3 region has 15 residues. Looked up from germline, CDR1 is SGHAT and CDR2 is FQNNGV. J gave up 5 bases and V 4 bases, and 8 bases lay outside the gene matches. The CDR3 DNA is TGTGCCAGCAGCTCGGGGGACAGGGGTAGGCACGAGCAGTACTTC. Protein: CASSSGDRGRHEQYF.

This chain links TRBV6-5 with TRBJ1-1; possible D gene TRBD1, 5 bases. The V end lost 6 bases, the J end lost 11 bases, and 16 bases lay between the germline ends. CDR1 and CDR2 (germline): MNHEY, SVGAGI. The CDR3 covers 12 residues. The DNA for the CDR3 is TGTGCCAGCAGCCTACGTGGGGGGAAGGCTTTCTTT. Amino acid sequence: CASSLRGGKAFF.

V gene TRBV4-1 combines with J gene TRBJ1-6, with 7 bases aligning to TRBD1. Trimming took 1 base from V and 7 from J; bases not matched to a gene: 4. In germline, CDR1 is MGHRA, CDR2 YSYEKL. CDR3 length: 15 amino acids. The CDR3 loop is CASSQADRSNSPLHF. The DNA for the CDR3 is TGCGCCAGCAGCCAAGCGGACAGGTCGAATTCACCCCTCCACTTT.

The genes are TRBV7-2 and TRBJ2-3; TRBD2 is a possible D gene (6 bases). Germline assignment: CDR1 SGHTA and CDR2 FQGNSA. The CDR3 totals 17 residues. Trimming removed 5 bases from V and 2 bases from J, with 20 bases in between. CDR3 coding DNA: TGTGCCAGCAGCCGTAGGTTTGGGCGGGGAGTCACAGATACGCAGTATTTT. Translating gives CASSRRFGRGVTDTQYF.

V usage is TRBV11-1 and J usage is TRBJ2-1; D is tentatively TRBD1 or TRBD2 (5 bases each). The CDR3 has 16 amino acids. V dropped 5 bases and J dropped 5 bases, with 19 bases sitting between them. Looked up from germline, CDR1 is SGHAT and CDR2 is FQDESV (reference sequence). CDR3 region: CASSLGETLHHNEQFF. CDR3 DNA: TGTGCCAGCAGCCTGGGGGAGACCCTCCACCACAATGAGCAGTTCTTC.

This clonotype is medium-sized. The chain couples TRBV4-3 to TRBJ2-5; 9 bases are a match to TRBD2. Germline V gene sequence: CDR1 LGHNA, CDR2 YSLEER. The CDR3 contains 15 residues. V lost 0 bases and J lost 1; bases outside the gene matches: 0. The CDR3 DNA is TGCGCCAGCAGCCAAGAGCGGGGGGGCCAAGAGACCCAGTACTTC. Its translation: CASSQERGGQETQYF.

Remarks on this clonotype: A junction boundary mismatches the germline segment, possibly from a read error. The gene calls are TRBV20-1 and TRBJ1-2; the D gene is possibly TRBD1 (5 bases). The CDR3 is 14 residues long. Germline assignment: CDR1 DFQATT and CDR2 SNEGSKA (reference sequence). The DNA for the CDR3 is TGCAGTGCTAGGGGGGTGGGACGGGAATATGGCTACACATTC. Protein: CSARGVGREYGYTF.

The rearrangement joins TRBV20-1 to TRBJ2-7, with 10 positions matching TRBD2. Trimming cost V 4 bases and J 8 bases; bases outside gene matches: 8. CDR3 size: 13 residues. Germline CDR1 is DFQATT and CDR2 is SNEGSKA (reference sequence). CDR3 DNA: TGCAGTGCTACGCCAGCGGGGGGGCCCAAGCAGTACTTC. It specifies CSATPAGGPKQYF.

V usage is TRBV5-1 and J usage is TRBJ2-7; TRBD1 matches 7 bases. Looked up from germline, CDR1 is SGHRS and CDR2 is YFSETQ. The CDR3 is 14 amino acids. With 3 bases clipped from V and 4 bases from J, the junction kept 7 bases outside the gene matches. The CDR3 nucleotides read TGCGCCAGCAGCTGGGACAGTCCCTCATACGAGCAGTACTTC. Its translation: CASSWDSPSYEQYF.

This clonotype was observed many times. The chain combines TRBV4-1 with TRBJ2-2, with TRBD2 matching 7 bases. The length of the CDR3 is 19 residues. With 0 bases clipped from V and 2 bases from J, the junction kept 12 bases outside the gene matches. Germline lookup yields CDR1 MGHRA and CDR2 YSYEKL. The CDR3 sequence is CASSQESWLADHNTGELFF. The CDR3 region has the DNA TGCGCCAGCAGCCAAGAGAGTTGGCTAGCGGATCATAACACCGGGGAGCTGTTTTTT.